These 5 T cell receptor beta chains came from one sample sequenced in a study of cytomegalovirus exposure and HLA in healthy donors. It was with 60 Vbeta and 13 Jbeta primers that the PCR ran. The data were produced by immunoSEQ multiplex PCR, yet TCRdb's version contains in-frame clones alone and is incomplete. The sample yields some 130,000 clones, 80% seen once. The sequencing sample was made of PBMCs. The receptors here all came from a man aged 35-49 years in good health and CMV-seronegative.

The V gene is TRBV7-2, the J gene TRBJ2-7; D gene uncertain. The CDR3 totals 12 residues. V was pared by 5 bases and J by 6 bases, with 11 bases between. Germline-derived CDR1 and CDR2 are SGHTA and FQGNSA. This CDR3 is CASSHPGAEQYF. CDR3 nucleotides: TGTGCCAGCAGCCACCCCGGTGCCGAGCAGTACTTC.

The chain couples TRBV5-1 to TRBJ2-7, with D tentatively TRBD2 (6 bases). The CDR3 is 14 amino acids. Trimming took off 4 bases at V and 7 bases at J, with 18 bases between the two ends. Germline assignment: CDR1 SGHRS and CDR2 YFSETQ. The CDR3 sequence is CASSRTDLAREQYF. CDR3 nucleotides: TGCGCCAGCAGCCGAACCGACCTAGCGCGAGAGCAGTACTTC.

This clone was seen just once. This rearrangement joins TRBV28 to TRBJ1-4; 8 positions agree with TRBD1. Germline CDR1 reads MDHEN; CDR2 reads SYDVKM. Trimming cost V 5 bases and J 5 bases; bases outside gene matches: 4. The CDR3 runs 14 residues. Here the CDR3 DNA reads TGTGCCAGCAGTCCGGGACAGGCGAATGAAAAACTGTTTTTT. Translation gives CASSPGQANEKLFF. The whole variable domain, remainder taken from reference TRBV28 and TRBJ1-4, is DVKVTQSSRYLVKRTGEKVFLECVQDMDHENMFWYRQDPGLGLRLIYFSYDVKMKEKGDIPEGYSVSREKKERFSLILESASTNQTSMYLCASSPGQANEKLFFGSGTQLSVL.

The rearrangement joins TRBV27 to TRBJ1-5, with a possible D match to TRBD1 (6 bases). V lost 5 bases and J lost 0, with 14 bases in between. The CDR3 length is 16 residues. In germline, CDR1 is MNHEY, CDR2 SMNVEV (reference sequence). DNA of the CDR3: TGTGCCAGCAGTCCCCTGGGGGGGGCTAGCAATCAGCCCCAGCATTTT. Protein: CASSPLGGASNQPQHF.

The chain is built from TRBV18 and TRBJ2-1; D remains unclear. This CDR3 has 14 residues. Trimming took 3 bases from V and 5 from J, leaving 11 bases between them. CDR1 and CDR2 (germline): KGHSH, LQKENI. CDR3 coding DNA: TGTGCCAGCTCACCTTTTGACACCCACAATGAGCAGTTCTTC. It specifies CASSPFDTHNEQFF.